The following is a TCR beta chain sequence with its context. Its recognized antigen is unknown. No base-level quality is on record; no much larger clone is a single base apart. The data were taken from a study of blood T cell repertoires in COVID-19 (dated by TCRdb to about 2020). Regarding the study in general: The collaborator samples originated in the United States, Italy and Spain and spanned the acute and convalescent phases of COVID-19. The material from the prospective study consisted of cDNA or gDNA derived from T cells, B-cell-depleted T cells, or PBMCs. Deeply sampled blood TCRbeta repertoires from subjects exposed to, actively infected with, or recovered from COVID-19 were included in the dataset. A freely available public database, intended as a resource for researchers studying the immune response to SARS-CoV-2, is where the repertoires were released. The samples were drawn from two sources: the first 160 participants of the ongoing ImmuneRACE study, and over 1,000 subjects contributed by 6 global collaborators. The sample metadata nearly always contained a de-identified subject ID, COVID-19 status, age in years and sex. Where available, HLA class I and class II types were taken from metadata supplied by the sample provider and were not determined by assay-based typing. What the authors observed across the whole study: Clinical and demographic metadata were provided uncurated, with the amount varying by source and participant.

V is clipped by 0 bases and J by 9 bases, and the sequence between their germline boundaries is 9 bases long. Reading from cysteine to phenylalanine, the CDR3 counts 12 amino acids. Of the read, only the CDR3 DNA is kept; its 36 bases are in frame from base 1. The germline V gene provides CDR1 SQVTM and CDR2 ANQGSEA. TCRbeta CDR3 regions were amplified from genomic DNA by means of the immunoSEQ Assay, a bias-controlled multiplex PCR. Regarding the original processing steps: The number of nucleated cells in each sample was estimated by amplification of reference gene primers within the assay. To quantify the absolute abundance of each unique TCRbeta CDR3 rearrangement, sequence reads were collapsed and filtered. For each sample, productive Simpson clonality was calculated by taking the square root of Simpson's diversity index across productive rearrangements. The table was pulled from immuneACCESS by TCRdb, which kept in-frame rearrangements only. Such tables lose some clones; where checked, under half of the loss comes from unresolved V genes, and the rest has no known cause. V and J calls plus clone size are reproduced from that table; the DNA served to infer D and trimming. The sample has about 100,000 clones on record, about 90% of them singletons. Of the sample, 1.8% falls within the top ten clones.

The collaborating institutions used their own protocols to collect whole blood in K2EDTA tubes. For TCRbeta analysis, collaborators shipped samples as frozen whole blood, isolated PBMCs, or DNA extracted from either of those sample types. This sequence was found in a human donor with active COVID-19. The donor label of this sample is uncertain. Input material: peripheral blood. The sequence is built from TRBV29-1 and TRBJ2-1; no confident D gene assignment can be made. The base sequence is TGCAGCGTTGAAGACCTACCGGGTGAGCAGTTCTTC. Its protein reads: CSVEDLPGEQFF.